These 8 T cell receptor beta chains originate from one sample sequenced in a study of blood T cell repertoires in COVID-19. Measured with immunoSEQ multiplex PCR; TCRdb has only the in-frame clones, and not every one. This table holds 250,000 to 350,000 clones, 86% found once. Sequencing was carried out using peripheral blood. The receptors derive from a woman in her 70s with COVID-19, enrolled during active disease.

This chain uses TRBV1 with TRBJ2-1; the table calls TRBD2, which could not be checked here. TRBV1 is a pseudogene locus. The CDR3 is made up of 15 amino acids. CDR3 nucleotide sequence: TGCACCAACCGGCCCCTTCGGACTAGCGGGGGGGCTACGTTCTTC. Amino acid sequence: CTNRPLRTSGGATFF.

The chain employs TRBV27 and TRBJ2-3, with D tentatively TRBD2 (6 bases). CDR3 size: 16 residues. CDR1 is MNHEY, CDR2 SMNVEV, per germline (reference sequence). The V end lost 2 bases, the J end lost 0 bases, and 12 bases lay between the germline ends. For the CDR3, the DNA is TGTGCCAGCAGTTTAAATGTGGGGGGTAGCACAGATACGCAGTATTTT. Protein product: CASSLNVGGSTDTQYF.

This clone showed up just once. The genes are TRBV24-1 and TRBJ1-3, with D possibly TRBD1 on 6 matching bases. The CDR3 sequence is 13 residues long. In germline, CDR1 is KGHDR, CDR2 SFDVKD. Trimming shortened V by 7 bases and J by 6 bases, and 12 bases separated the two germline ends. The CDR3 protein is CATSRTVENTIYF. The CDR3 region has the DNA TGTGCCACCAGCAGGACAGTGGAAAACACCATATATTTT.

DNA of the CDR3: TGTGCCAGCAGTTCGGGCAGGGGAACTTACGAGCAGTACTTC. It is translated as CASSSGRGTYEQYF. The V gene is TRBV27, the J gene TRBJ2-7, with a tentative D call TRBD1 (6 bases). The CDR3 sequence is 14 residues long. With 4 bases removed from V and 4 bases from J, the gap between germline ends came to 14 bases. Germline CDR1 and CDR2: MNHEY and SMNVEV (reference sequence).

This clone appeared a few times. The genes are TRBV7-2 and TRBJ2-7; TRBD2 agrees at 9 bases. The junction had 5 bases not matched to a gene; V was cut back by 6 bases and J by 2 bases. The germline V gene encodes CDR1 SGHTA and CDR2 FQGNSA. This CDR3 has 14 amino acids. The CDR3 DNA reads as TGTGCCAGCAGGCTAGCGGGGACCACCTACGAGCAGTACTTC. Its protein is CASRLAGTTYEQYF.

The chain employs TRBV5-6 and TRBJ1-6, with 7 positions matching TRBD1. Germline V gives CDR1 SGHDT, CDR2 YYEEEE. There are 17 residues in the CDR3. Germline trimming cut 0 bases from V and 0 bases from J; bases unmatched to any gene: 3. CDR3 sequence reads: CASSLAGGSSYNSPLHF. In DNA form, the CDR3 reads TGTGCCAGCAGCTTGGCAGGGGGAAGCTCCTATAATTCACCCCTCCACTTT.

This clone has just a few counts. This rearrangement joins TRBV7-9 to TRBJ2-2; 8 positions agree with TRBD1. The germline CDR1 and CDR2 sequences are SEHNR and FQNEAQ (reference sequence). The CDR3 totals 16 residues. V trimming: 4 bases; J trimming: 1 base; junction bases outside the gene matches: 5. DNA of the CDR3: TGTGCCAGCAGCTACATAGGACAGGGGAACACCGGGGAGCTGTTTTTT. It codes for CASSYIGQGNTGELFF.

V gene TRBV27 combines with J gene TRBJ2-1; 16 bases are a match to TRBD2. Germline-derived CDR1 and CDR2 are MNHEY and SMNVEV (reference sequence). V was pared by 4 bases and J by 7 bases, with 4 bases of the junction left unmatched. The CDR3 runs 16 residues. The CDR3 nucleotides are TGTGCCAGCAGTTCAGCGGGACTAGCGGGGGGGAATGAGCAGTTCTTC. Protein: CASSSAGLAGGNEQFF.